The 17 T cell receptor beta chains listed next were all sequenced from one sample in a study of CD8 T cells in Susac syndrome (dated by TCRdb to between 2017 and 2020). Libraries were prepared through the immunoSEQ multiplex PCR assay. RNA was extracted using the RNeasy kit, and roughly 0.5 to 1 ug of the RNA was reverse transcribed with random hexamers. Through fastp at Q25 and MiXCR, TCRdb rebuilt clones from the public reads, retaining in-frame beta chains. Each entry merges the rows of one CDR3 protein and shows their most common DNA and genes. A total of 150,000 to 200,000 distinct CDR3 sequences appear in this sample, 90% to 95% of them only once. The ten most abundant clones make up 0.14% of the sample. The source material was CD4+ T cells from PBMCs. The receptor source for this set is a human donor in good health.

The V gene is TRBV2, the J gene TRBJ2-1, with TRBD1 matching over 7 bases. Germline trimming cut 4 bases from V and 1 base from J; bases unmatched to any gene: 1. The CDR3 has 14 residues. CDR1 is SNHLY, CDR2 FYNNEI, per germline. The CDR3 DNA reads as TGTGCCAGCAGTGGGACAGGTTCCTACAATGAGCAGTTCTTC. This translates into CASSGTGSYNEQFF.

The chain uses TRBV29-1 and TRBJ2-1; 7 bases fit TRBD1. There are 12 residues in the CDR3. Germline lookup yields CDR1 SQVTM and CDR2 ANQGSEA. In DNA form, the CDR3 reads TGCAGTTCGACAGGGAACTACAATGAGCAGTTCTTC. Its translation: CSSTGNYNEQFF.

The chain is built from TRBV7-2 and TRBJ2-5; D not certain. Germline V gene data show CDR1 as SGHTA and CDR2 as FQGNSA. The ends were cut back, 1 base at V and 2 bases at J, with 14 bases in the middle. The CDR3 runs to 16 residues. CDR3 sequence reads: CASSLGVSSLQETQYF. In nucleotides, the CDR3 is TGTGCCAGCAGCTTAGGCGTCAGCAGCTTACAAGAGACCCAGTACTTC.

This clonotype was seen only once. The V and J genes are TRBV12-3 or TRBV12-4 and TRBJ2-5; D is perhaps TRBD2 (5 bases). The CDR3 has 14 residues. Trimming removed 5 bases from V and 4 bases from J, with 14 bases in between. CDR3 nucleotides: TGTGCCAGCAGTCCTACTAGTAACCCAGAGACCCAGTACTTC. The encoded protein is CASSPTSNPETQYF.

The genes are TRBV5-1 and TRBJ2-7; no firm D call. The length of the CDR3 is 13 residues. Trimming stripped 4 bases from V and 2 bases from J, with 10 bases between. Germline assignment: CDR1 SGHRS and CDR2 YFSETQ. CDR3 coding DNA: TGCGCCAGCAGCCTAACATACCCCTACGAGCAGTACTTC. It translates to CASSLTYPYEQYF.

The chain carries TRBV9 and TRBJ2-1; tentatively, D is TRBD2 (6 bases). From germline, CDR1 is SGDLS and CDR2 YYNGEE. V gave up 3 bases and J gave up 0 bases, with 10 bases separating them. The CDR3 runs to 15 residues. The CDR3 nucleotides read TGTGCCAGCAGCGCGGACGGGAGCTCCTACAATGAGCAGTTCTTC. Translating gives CASSADGSSYNEQFF.

This chain connects TRBV11-2 to TRBJ1-5, with D maybe TRBD1 (6 bases). Germline V gene lookup returns CDR1 SGHAT and CDR2 FQNNGV. V lost 5 bases to trimming and J lost 3 bases, with 17 bases between them. The CDR3 consists of 16 residues. The chain's CDR3 is CASSVGPQGYNQPQHF. As DNA, the CDR3 is TGTGCCAGCAGCGTGGGCCCTCAGGGGTACAATCAGCCCCAGCATTTT.

This sequence joins TRBV18 and TRBJ1-2, with no clear D. Germline values: CDR1 KGHSH, CDR2 LQKENI. The CDR3 extends over 12 amino acids. V gave up 2 bases and J gave up 4 bases, with 5 bases separating them. Written as DNA, the CDR3 is TGTGCCAGCTCACCATTCAGCTATGGCTACACCTTC. Protein sequence: CASSPFSYGYTF.

V gene TRBV27 combines with J gene TRBJ1-2; D not certain. The CDR3 spans 11 residues. Trimming cost V 5 bases and J 4 bases, with 5 bases left between them. Germline V gene lookup returns CDR1 MNHEY and CDR2 SMNVEV (reference sequence). CDR3 loop: CASSTVYGYTF. As DNA, the CDR3 is TGTGCCAGCAGTACAGTCTATGGCTACACCTTC.

The rearrangement uses TRBV18 and TRBJ1-1, with D tentatively TRBD1 (6 bases). CDR1 is KGHSH, CDR2 LQKENI, per germline. CDR3 length equals 16 residues. The V and J ends lost 2 bases and 0 bases respectively, with 13 bases between them. The chain's CDR3 is CASSPVAGAMNTEAFF. The CDR3 DNA is TGTGCCAGCTCACCAGTGGCAGGGGCGATGAACACTGAAGCTTTCTTT. Based on the CDR3 plus reference TRBV18 and TRBJ1-1, the full variable domain is NAGVMQNPRHLVRRRGQEARLRCSPMKGHSHVYWYRQLPEEGLKFMVYLQKENIIDESGMPKERFSAEFPKEGPSILRIQQVVRGDSAAYFCASSPVAGAMNTEAFFGQGTRLTVV.

The chain links TRBV12-3 or TRBV12-4 to TRBJ1-2, with D possibly being TRBD1 (5 bases). Trimming pared 4 bases from V and 6 bases from J, leaving 12 bases between. The CDR3 is 13 residues long. Here the CDR3 DNA reads TGTGCCAGCAGTTCCGGGACGGCGGATGGCTACACCTTC. It encodes CASSSGTADGYTF.

This chain joins TRBV9 and TRBJ2-3; D unresolved. This CDR3 region has 15 residues. Germline CDR1 SGDLS, CDR2 YYNGEE. Trimming pared 3 bases from V and 2 bases from J, leaving 13 bases between. CDR3 bases: TGTGCCAGCAGCGACCGTTTGGGCGACACAGATACGCAGTATTTT. It specifies CASSDRLGDTDTQYF.

This chain connects TRBV28 to TRBJ1-2; D is uncertain. The germline gives CDR1 MDHEN, CDR2 SYDVKM. V was shortened by 6 bases and J by 0 bases, with 11 bases between the two germline ends. The length of the CDR3 is 14 residues. CDR3 loop: CASSPGLTNYGYTF. CDR3 nucleotide sequence: TGTGCCAGCAGCCCTGGATTAACTAACTATGGCTACACCTTC.

This clonotype occurred a few times. The rearrangement joins TRBV12-3 or TRBV12-4 to TRBJ2-1; 7 bases match TRBD1. The V gene end was trimmed by 5 bases and the J gene end by 0 bases; junction bases not matched to a gene: 4. The CDR3 totals 15 residues. In DNA, the CDR3 is TGTGCCAGCAGTCTACAGGGGAGCTCCTACAATGAGCAGTTCTTC. Protein: CASSLQGSSYNEQFF.

V gene TRBV5-1 combines with J gene TRBJ2-5; no firm D call. CDR1 and CDR2 (germline): SGHRS, YFSETQ. V dropped 4 bases and J dropped 2 bases, with 9 bases sitting between them. This CDR3 region has 13 residues. The CDR3 here is CASSMTSQETQYF. The CDR3 DNA reads as TGCGCCAGCAGCATGACGTCACAAGAGACCCAGTACTTC.

This chain links TRBV29-1 with TRBJ1-1; D ambiguous. V shed 4 bases and J shed 0 bases, with 9 bases lying between them. In germline, CDR1 is SQVTM, CDR2 ANQGSEA. The CDR3 extends over 13 amino acids. The CDR3 sequence is CSVAGIMNTEAFF. CDR3 sequence (DNA): TGCAGCGTTGCCGGAATTATGAACACTGAAGCTTTCTTT. The full variable domain, completed using reference TRBV29-1 and TRBJ1-1, is SAVISQKPSRDICQRGTSLTIQCQVDSQVTMMFWYRQQPGQSLTLIATANQGSEATYESGFVIDKFPISRPNLTFSTLTVSNMSPEDSSIYLCSVAGIMNTEAFFGQGTRLTVV.

In this sample, this clonotype turned up once. This chain joins TRBV30 and TRBJ1-1; D unclear. This CDR3 is built from 11 residues. The V gene lost 4 bases and the J gene lost 11 bases, with 14 bases spanning the gap. Per germline, CDR1 GTSNPN and CDR2 SVGIG (reference sequence). The CDR3 DNA follows: TGTGCCTGGATCGTCGCCGGGAGGGCTTTCTTT. Its protein is CAWIVAGRAFF.